The next 10 T cell receptor beta chains were all read from a single sample in a study of vaccination and CD4 T cells after COVID-19 (dated by TCRdb to between 2021 and 2023). The sample's treatment or condition label, in plain terms: roughly 11-day PBMC culture with coronavirus spike peptide pools or control peptides (ViraFEST assay). Antigens for these TCRs are unknown. Libraries were built with PCR. TCRdb lists the instrument as Illumina iSeq 100. DNA from cultured CD4+ T cells underwent TCR sequencing with the Oncomine TCR Beta short-read assay at the Johns Hopkins FTIC core. Starting from the raw public reads, TCRdb applied fastp trimming at Q25, assembled clones with MiXCR and retained in-frame beta chains. Each entry is one CDR3 protein sequence, shown with its most common DNA and genes. This sample has fewer than 20,000 distinct CDR3 sequences in its table, and approximately 68% of those were observed once. Roughly 15% of the sample is held by the ten biggest clonotypes.

The specimen was CD4+ T cells from blood, cultured in vitro. The receptors shown here come from a human donor who had recovered from COVID-19.

This clonotype appeared a few times. The chain uses TRBV7-9 and TRBJ1-6; a possible D gene is TRBD1 (5 bases). The ends were cut back, 9 bases at V and 7 bases at J, with 16 bases in the middle. The CDR3 covers 14 residues. Germline assignment: CDR1 SEHNR and CDR2 FQNEAQ (reference sequence). CDR3 DNA: TGTGCCAGTAAACAGGACTCGGAGAATTCACCCCTCCACTTT. Its protein is CASKQDSENSPLHF.

This clonotype was detected a few times. The V gene is TRBV6-1, the J gene TRBJ1-1; unclear D gene. Trimming shortened V by 6 bases and J by 2 bases, and 16 bases separated the two germline ends. The germline CDR1 and CDR2 sequences are MNHNS and SASEGT. The CDR3 is made up of 15 amino acids. The CDR3 is CASRSLRTTNTEAFF. CDR3 bases: TGTGCCAGCAGATCCCTGCGAACGACCAACACTGAAGCTTTCTTT.

This clonotype appeared a few times. CDR3 residues: CASGYREQTGTF. The CDR3 DNA sequence: TGTGCCAGCGGCTACCGGGAGCAGACGGGCACCTTC. This chain joins TRBV7-9 and TRBJ1-2; D not resolved. The germline CDR1 and CDR2 sequences are SEHNR and FQNEAQ (reference sequence). The CDR3 runs 12 residues. V lost 8 bases, J lost 13 bases, and 20 bases lay in between.

This sequence joins TRBV7-2 and TRBJ2-3; tentatively, D is TRBD1 (5 bases). CDR1 SGHTA and CDR2 FQGNSA come from the germline V gene. The V end was cut by 1 base, the J end by 0 bases, with 8 bases between. The CDR3 runs to 15 residues. The CDR3: CASSLGTLSTDTQYF. CDR3 coding DNA: TGTGCCAGCAGCTTAGGGACACTCAGCACAGATACGCAGTATTTT.

This clonotype is a singleton in its sample. The chain is built from TRBV4-3 and TRBJ1-1, with D maybe TRBD1 (6 bases). CDR3 length: 13 residues. CDR1 and CDR2 (germline): LGHNA, YSLEER. Deletions cut 3 bases from V and 4 bases from J, with 9 bases between. The CDR3 spells CASSQKQGTEAFF. CDR3 sequence (DNA): TGCGCCAGCAGCCAGAAACAGGGCACTGAAGCTTTCTTT.

The chain combines TRBV16 with TRBJ1-5; D possibly corresponds to TRBD1 (5 bases). The CDR3 sequence is 17 residues long. Deletions cut 2 bases from V and 0 bases from J, with 14 bases between. CDR1 is KGHSY, CDR2 FQNENV, per germline. CDR3 amino acids: CASSQRATTVSNQPQHF. The CDR3 coding sequence is TGTGCCAGCAGCCAAAGGGCCACGACAGTTAGCAATCAGCCCCAGCATTTT.

This clonotype was detected only once. The gene calls are TRBV6-2 or TRBV6-3 and TRBJ1-6; 7 nucleotides match TRBD1. V shed 6 bases and J 4 bases; nucleotides not matched to a gene: 3. The CDR3 spans 14 residues. From germline, CDR1 is MNHEY and CDR2 SVGEGT. The CDR3, as DNA: TGTGCCAGCAGACCGGGACAGTATAATTCACCCCTCCACTTT. Translating it yields CASRPGQYNSPLHF.

As DNA, the CDR3 is TGCAGTGCTAGGCCTGAGGGGGAAGGTGGCAAAAACATTCAGTACTTC. Protein product: CSARPEGEGGKNIQYF. The chain joins TRBV20-1 to TRBJ2-4; a weak D match, TRBD1 (6 bases). Trimming pared 3 bases from V and 3 bases from J, leaving 18 bases between. Germline V gene data show CDR1 as DFQATT and CDR2 as SNEGSKA (reference sequence). The CDR3 totals 16 residues.

J is TRBJ1-1 and V is TRBV29-1, with D perhaps TRBD1 (6 bases). The CDR3 sequence is 14 residues long. Germline lookup yields CDR1 SQVTM and CDR2 ANQGSEA. Deletions cut 3 bases from V and 1 base from J, with 12 bases between. CDR3 nucleotide sequence: TGCAGCGTTGACGGGGGCAGGGCGAACACTGAAGCTTTCTTT. Translating it yields CSVDGGRANTEAFF. The entire variable domain, with the rest obtained from reference TRBV29-1 and TRBJ1-1, is as follows: SAVISQKPSRDICQRGTSLTIQCQVDSQVTMMFWYRQQPGQSLTLIATANQGSEATYESGFVIDKFPISRPNLTFSTLTVSNMSPEDSSIYLCSVDGGRANTEAFFGQGTRLTVV.

The rearrangement links TRBV2 to TRBJ2-6, with 8 bases aligning to TRBD2. CDR1 SNHLY and CDR2 FYNNEI come from the germline V gene. The trim removed 6 bases at V and 0 bases at J, leaving 7 bases unmatched. The length of the CDR3 is 17 residues. The CDR3 loop reads CASSQTGGSSGANVLTF. The CDR3 bases are TGTGCCAGCAGCCAAACGGGAGGGTCCTCTGGGGCCAACGTCCTGACTTTC.